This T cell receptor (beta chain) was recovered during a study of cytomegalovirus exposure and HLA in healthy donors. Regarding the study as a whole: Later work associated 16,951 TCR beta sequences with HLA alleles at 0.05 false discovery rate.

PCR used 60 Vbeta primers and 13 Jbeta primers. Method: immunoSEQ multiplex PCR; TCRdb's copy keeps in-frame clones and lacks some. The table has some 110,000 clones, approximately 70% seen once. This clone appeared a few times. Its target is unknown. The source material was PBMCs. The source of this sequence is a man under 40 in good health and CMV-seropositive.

The CDR3 here is CASSLGVQGEQFF. As DNA, the CDR3 is TGTGCCAGCAGCTTAGGGGTGCAGGGTGAGCAGTTCTTC. The V call is TRBV7-6, the J call TRBJ2-1, with a weak D call TRBD1 (5 bases). The V end was cut by 1 base, the J end by 9 bases, with 10 bases between. In germline, CDR1 is SGHVS, CDR2 FNYEAQ. The CDR3 totals 13 residues.